Sequencing of this T cell receptor beta chain was carried out in a study of T cells in Graves' hyperthyroidism and ophthalmopathy. Study findings and constraints: Ophthalmopathy, as predicted by the model, came a median about six months after the prediction.

Every diagnosis used clinical symptoms, serum thyroxine and TRAb, thyroid ultrasound and orbital computed tomography. Comments on this clonotype: Its specificity is not known.

The investigators amplified TCR beta CDR3 regions from RNA transcripts. HTBI primers were employed in a first-round RT-PCR of the TCR CDR3. From the multiplex PCR reads, TCRdb called clonotypes with MiXCR, one entry per CDR3 protein. The sample lists hundreds of thousands of distinct CDR3 sequences; about 15% were seen once. Germline V gene data show CDR1 as SGHRS and CDR2 as YFSETQ. J lost 8 bases, V lost 3 bases, and 4 bases had no gene match. This CDR3 is 14 amino acids long. The receptor was derived from a man aged 18-30 years with Graves' ophthalmopathy. The chain employs TRBV5-1 and TRBJ2-4; 11 bases match TRBD1. Material for sequencing was blood. The CDR3 DNA sequence: TGCGCCAGCAGCTCCCCGGGACAGGGGGACATTCAGTACTTC. This encodes CASSSPGQGDIQYF.